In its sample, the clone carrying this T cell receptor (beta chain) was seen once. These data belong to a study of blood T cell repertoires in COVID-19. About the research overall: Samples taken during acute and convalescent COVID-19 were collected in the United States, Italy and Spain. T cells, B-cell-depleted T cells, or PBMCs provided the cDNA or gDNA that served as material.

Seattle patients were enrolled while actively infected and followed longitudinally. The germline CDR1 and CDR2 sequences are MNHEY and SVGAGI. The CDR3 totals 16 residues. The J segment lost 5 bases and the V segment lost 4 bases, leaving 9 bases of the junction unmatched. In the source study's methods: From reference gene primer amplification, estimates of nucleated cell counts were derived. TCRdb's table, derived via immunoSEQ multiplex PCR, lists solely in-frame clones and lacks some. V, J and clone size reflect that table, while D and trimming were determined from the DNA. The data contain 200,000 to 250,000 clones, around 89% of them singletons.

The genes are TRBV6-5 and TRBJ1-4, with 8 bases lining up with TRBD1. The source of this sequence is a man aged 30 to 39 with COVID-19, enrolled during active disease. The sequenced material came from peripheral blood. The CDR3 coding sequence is TGTGCCAGCAGTTCTTCCCCGGGACAGGAAAATGAAAAACTGTTTTTT. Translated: CASSSSPGQENEKLFF.